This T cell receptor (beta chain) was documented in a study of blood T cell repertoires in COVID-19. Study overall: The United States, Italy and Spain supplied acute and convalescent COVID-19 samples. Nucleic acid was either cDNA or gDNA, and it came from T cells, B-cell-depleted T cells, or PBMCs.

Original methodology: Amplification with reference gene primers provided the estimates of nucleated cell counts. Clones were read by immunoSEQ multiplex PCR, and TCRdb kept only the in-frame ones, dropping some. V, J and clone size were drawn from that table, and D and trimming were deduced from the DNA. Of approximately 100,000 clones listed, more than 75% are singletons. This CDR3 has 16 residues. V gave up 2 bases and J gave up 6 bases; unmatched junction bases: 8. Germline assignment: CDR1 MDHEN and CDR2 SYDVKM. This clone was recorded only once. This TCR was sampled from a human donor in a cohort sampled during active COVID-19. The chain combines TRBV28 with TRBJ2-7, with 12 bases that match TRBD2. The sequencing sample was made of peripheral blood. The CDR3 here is CASSLKASGGASEQYF. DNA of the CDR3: TGTGCCAGCAGTTTAAAGGCTAGCGGGGGGGCCTCCGAGCAGTACTTC.